Each of the 30 T cell receptor beta chains below was sequenced from the same sample in a study of T cell clones after liver transplantation (dated by TCRdb to between 2017 and 2020). Library generation was performed with the immunoSEQ multiplex PCR assay. This immuneACCESS table, as held by TCRdb, lists in-frame sequences with V and J called but not all clones. Of the missing ones, under half trace to an unresolved V gene in checked studies; the others have no known cause. The sample data list about 68,000 clones, and more than 85% of these were observed just once. The biggest ten clones account for 0.8% to 1% of the sample. This material consisted of CD4+ T cells from blood, taken less than 26 months after liver transplant. The source of these receptors is a human patient who received a liver transplant. After a transplant, some T cells may be of graft donor origin.

This sequence joins TRBV6-5 and TRBJ2-7, with 10 bases lining up with TRBD1. V lost 4 bases and J lost 4; bases outside the gene matches: 7. The CDR3 is 15 residues long. CDR1 is MNHEY, CDR2 SVGAGI, per germline. CDR3 nucleotides: TGTGCCAGCAGTTCGACAGGGGGCAATTCTTACGAGCAGTACTTC. Amino acids: CASSSTGGNSYEQYF.

V and J are TRBV19 and TRBJ1-1; no clear D. Trimming left V 2 bases short and J 0 bases short, with 4 bases between. Germline V CDR1 and CDR2: LNHDA, SQIVND (reference sequence). The CDR3 length is 13 residues. CDR3 loop: CASSIQLNTEAFF. The CDR3 region has the DNA TGTGCCAGTAGTATACAGCTGAACACTGAAGCTTTCTTT.

Here the CDR3 reads CASSLVRVEAFF. The CDR3 DNA follows: TGTGCCAGCAGCTTAGTCAGGGTTGAAGCTTTCTTT. The gene calls are TRBV7-9 and TRBJ1-1; D is possibly TRBD1 (5 bases). The CDR3 loop spans 12 amino acids. Trimming took 1 base from V and 7 from J, leaving 7 bases between them. Germline V gene data show CDR1 as SEHNR and CDR2 as FQNEAQ (reference sequence). The variable domain in full, completed from reference TRBV7-9 and TRBJ1-1, reads DTGVSQNPRHKITKRGQNVTFRCDPISEHNRLYWYRQTLGQGPEFLTYFQNEAQLEKSRLLSDRFSAERPKGSFSTLEIQRTEQGDSAMYLCASSLVRVEAFFGQGTRLTVV.

The chain recombines TRBV19 with TRBJ2-7, with TRBD2 matching 7 bases. CDR1 LNHDA and CDR2 SQIVND come from the germline V gene (reference sequence). This CDR3 is built from 13 residues. Trimming removed 6 bases from V and 3 bases from J; junction bases left unmatched: 5. The CDR3 loop reads CASRRSGNYEQYF. The CDR3 DNA follows: TGTGCCAGTAGAAGGAGCGGGAACTACGAGCAGTACTTC.

This clone was detected once. This chain connects TRBV30 to TRBJ1-2; D is unclear. From germline, CDR1 is GTSNPN and CDR2 SVGIG (reference sequence). Trimming cost V 3 bases and J 2 bases, with 7 bases left between them. The CDR3 spans 12 residues. The CDR3 region has the DNA TGTGCCTGGAGGCGGACCAACTATGGCTACACCTTC. Translated: CAWRRTNYGYTF.

This chain joins TRBV29-1 and TRBJ1-1, with D tentatively TRBD1 (6 bases). V lost 6 bases and J 2 bases, leaving 10 bases between the germline ends. Germline assignment: CDR1 SQVTM and CDR2 ANQGSEA. This CDR3 contains 12 residues. DNA of the CDR3: TGCAGCGTGGGGACATTTAACACTGAAGCTTTCTTT. It translates to CSVGTFNTEAFF.

This clone was seen once. V gene TRBV2 combines with J gene TRBJ1-2; 9 bases map to TRBD1. V lost 4 bases, J lost 6 bases, and 9 bases stayed unmatched. The CDR3 totals 15 residues. Germline V lookup: CDR1 SNHLY, CDR2 FYNNEI. The CDR3 loop reads CASSVGGQGNHGYTF. CDR3 sequence (DNA): TGTGCCAGCAGTGTCGGTGGACAGGGGAACCATGGCTACACCTTC. Based on the CDR3 plus reference TRBV2 and TRBJ1-2, the full variable domain is EPEVTQTPSHQVTQMGQEVILRCVPISNHLYFYWYRQILGQKVEFLVSFYNNEISEKSEIFDDQFSVERPDGSNFTLKIRSTKLEDSAMYFCASSVGGQGNHGYTFGSGTRLTVV.

This clone occurred once. The rearrangement uses TRBV27 and TRBJ1-2; D call uncertain. This CDR3 spans 12 amino acids. Trimming removed 8 bases from V and 8 bases from J, with 15 bases in between. The germline CDR1 and CDR2 sequences are MNHEY and SMNVEV (reference sequence). The CDR3 sequence is CASLTSGGGYTF. The CDR3 DNA is TGTGCCAGCCTAACGTCAGGAGGGGGCTACACCTTC.

The chain carries TRBV4-2 and TRBJ2-1; TRBD2 matches 10 bases. CDR3 size: 17 residues. Per germline, CDR1 LGHNA and CDR2 YNFKEQ. J lost 0 bases, V lost 0 bases, and 2 bases had no gene match. CDR3 in DNA: TGTGCCAGCAGCCAAGAGGCTAGCGGGGGCTCCTACAATGAGCAGTTCTTC. Encoded protein: CASSQEASGGSYNEQFF.

The chain uses TRBV11-2 and TRBJ2-7, with TRBD1 matching over 9 bases. CDR3 length: 13 amino acids. The V gene's germline CDR1 is SGHAT and CDR2 FQNNGV. The trim removed 7 bases at V and 5 bases at J, leaving 6 bases unmatched. This CDR3 is CASNRDRVNEQYF. The DNA for the CDR3 is TGTGCCAGCAACCGGGACAGGGTCAACGAGCAGTACTTC.

The gene calls are TRBV19 and TRBJ2-3; D is unresolved. This CDR3 is built from 17 residues. The V end was cut by 0 bases, the J end by 2 bases, with 15 bases between. From germline, CDR1 is LNHDA and CDR2 SQIVND (reference sequence). DNA for the CDR3: TGTGCCAGTAGTATAGACGGACCGCTCAACCCCACAGATACGCAGTATTTT. Protein: CASSIDGPLNPTDTQYF.

The J gene is TRBJ2-7, the V gene TRBV7-9; 11 nucleotides line up with TRBD2. J was trimmed by 5 bases and V by 7 bases; bases with no gene match: 4. The CDR3 loop spans 13 amino acids. CDR1 and CDR2 from the germline V gene are SEHNR and FQNEAQ (reference sequence). The CDR3 DNA sequence: TGTGCCAGCACCACTAGCGGGAGCGACGAGCAGTACTTC. This codes for CASTTSGSDEQYF.

V and J are TRBV18 and TRBJ1-2; TRBD1 might be the D (6 bases). Looked up from germline, CDR1 is KGHSH and CDR2 is LQKENI. V gave up 3 bases and J gave up 4 bases, with 12 bases separating them. The length of the CDR3 is 14 residues. Here the CDR3 DNA reads TGTGCCAGCTCACCTCGACAGGACAGCTATGGCTACACCTTC. Its protein is CASSPRQDSYGYTF.

This chain uses TRBV9 with TRBJ2-7; possible D gene TRBD1, 6 bases. The CDR3 is 14 amino acids. Germline V lookup: CDR1 SGDLS, CDR2 YYNGEE. V lost 3 bases to trimming and J lost 0 bases, with 10 bases between them. CDR3 region: CASSARDTSYEQYF. CDR3 bases: TGTGCCAGCAGCGCAAGGGACACCTCCTACGAGCAGTACTTC.

This chain joins TRBV5-1 and TRBJ1-1; no firm D call. CDR3 length equals 14 residues. Germline loops: CDR1 SGHRS, CDR2 YFSETQ. Trimming pared 0 bases from V and 2 bases from J, leaving 8 bases between. This CDR3 reads CASSLEGRNTEAFF. The CDR3 region has the DNA TGCGCCAGCAGCTTGGAGGGTAGAAACACTGAAGCTTTCTTT.

The count of this clone is one. This sequence joins TRBV29-1 and TRBJ1-2; 8 bases match TRBD1. Germline CDR1 is SQVTM and CDR2 is ANQGSEA. V lost 1 base, J lost 7 bases, and 8 bases stayed unmatched. This CDR3 is 14 amino acids long. The CDR3 sequence: CSVEGQGARRGYTF. The CDR3 DNA follows: TGCAGCGTTGAAGGGCAGGGGGCGAGGCGTGGCTACACCTTC.

The chain joins TRBV4-3 to TRBJ1-2; TRBD1 matches 7 bases. The CDR3 runs 18 residues. With V trimmed by 3 bases and J by 6 bases, 19 bases remained unmatched. From germline, CDR1 is LGHNA and CDR2 YSLEER. The CDR3 spells CASSHSLDSANRGNGYTF. The CDR3 bases are TGCGCCAGCAGCCATTCCCTAGATTCTGCCAACAGGGGAAATGGCTACACCTTC.

CDR3 residues: CASSAGTSGAYEQYF. CDR3 DNA: TGTGCCAGCAGCGCAGGGACTAGCGGGGCCTACGAGCAGTACTTC. This chain connects TRBV21-1 to TRBJ2-7; the listed D gene, TRBD2, was not tested against the DNA. TRBV21-1 is a pseudogene locus. The CDR3 runs 15 residues.

The chain joins TRBV5-6 to TRBJ2-7; 9 nucleotides line up with TRBD2. Germline V gene lookup returns CDR1 SGHDT and CDR2 YYEEEE. Trimming removed 4 bases from V and 0 bases from J; junction bases left unmatched: 5. The CDR3 loop spans 15 amino acids. As DNA, the CDR3 is TGTGCCAGCAGCGCGGGAGGGCGGGACTCCTACGAGCAGTACTTC. It specifies CASSAGGRDSYEQYF.

This chain connects TRBV5-1 to TRBJ2-5, with 10 bases aligning to TRBD1. This CDR3 comprises 17 residues. V shed 0 bases and J 5 bases; nucleotides not matched to a gene: 10. Germline V gene data show CDR1 as SGHRS and CDR2 as YFSETQ. CDR3 loop: CASSLAGATGGGETQYF. The CDR3 nucleotides are TGCGCCAGCAGCTTGGCTGGGGCGACAGGGGGCGGGGAGACCCAGTACTTC. The full variable domain, rest sourced from reference TRBV5-1 and TRBJ2-5, is KAGVTQTPRYLIKTRGQQVTLSCSPISGHRSVSWYQQTPGQGLQFLFEYFSETQRNKGNFPGRFSGRQFSNSRSEMNVSTLELGDSALYLCASSLAGATGGGETQYFGPGTRLLVL.

This rearrangement joins TRBV2 to TRBJ2-2; 13 nucleotides align to TRBD2. Germline assignment: CDR1 SNHLY and CDR2 FYNNEI. This CDR3 contains 17 residues. The ends lost 6 bases at V and 7 bases at J; junction bases unmatched: 11. The CDR3 DNA sequence: TGTGCCAGCAGGGCTGGACTAGCGGGAGAAGCAGGCGGGGAGCTGTTTTTT. Amino acid sequence: CASRAGLAGEAGGELFF.

Turning to this clone: A much larger clone is a single base away; this may be a read error. The J gene is TRBJ2-3, the V gene TRBV7-2, with 11 bases fitting TRBD2. Per the germline V gene, CDR1 is SGHTA and CDR2 is FQGNSA. Trimming took 1 base from V and 7 from J; bases not matched to a gene: 7. The CDR3 is 16 amino acids. As DNA, the CDR3 is TGTGCCAGCAGCTTAGAGGGGGCTAGCGGGAGGAATACGCAGTATTTT. Its translation: CASSLEGASGRNTQYF.

The chain couples TRBV5-1 to TRBJ2-3; D is possibly TRBD1 (6 bases). The CDR3 length is 17 residues. Germline V gene data show CDR1 as SGHRS and CDR2 as YFSETQ. With 4 bases removed from V and 5 bases from J, the gap between germline ends came to 23 bases. The CDR3 loop reads CASSIQTGLRKIDTQYF. The DNA for the CDR3 is TGCGCCAGCAGCATCCAGACAGGACTGCGTAAAATAGATACGCAGTATTTT.

V gene TRBV7-9 combines with J gene TRBJ2-7; possible D gene TRBD2, 5 bases. V shed 6 bases and J shed 1 base, with 13 bases lying between them. The CDR3 is made up of 14 amino acids. Germline V gene sequence: CDR1 SEHNR, CDR2 FQNEAQ (reference sequence). This CDR3 is CASSPSSRSYEQYF. CDR3 in DNA: TGTGCCAGCAGTCCTTCTAGCAGATCCTACGAGCAGTACTTC.

This clone was observed a single time. The chain combines TRBV19 with TRBJ1-1, with TRBD1 matching over 7 bases. The germline CDR1 and CDR2 sequences are LNHDA and SQIVND (reference sequence). The CDR3 has 11 amino acids. V lost 6 bases and J lost 8; bases outside the gene matches: 3. In DNA, the CDR3 is TGTGCCAGTAGGACAGGGAACGAAGCTTTCTTT. As protein: CASRTGNEAFF.

V usage is TRBV5-1 and J usage is TRBJ2-3; no definite D call. CDR1 is SGHRS, CDR2 YFSETQ, per germline. Deletions cut 2 bases from V and 8 bases from J, with 9 bases between. The CDR3 is 12 amino acids. The CDR3 is CASSLQPPTQYF. The DNA for the CDR3 is TGCGCCAGCAGCTTACAGCCTCCTACGCAGTATTTT.

This clone was seen once. The V gene is TRBV11-2, the J gene TRBJ1-3, with TRBD1 as a possible D gene (5 bases). Germline assignment: CDR1 SGHAT and CDR2 FQNNGV. The CDR3 loop spans 15 amino acids. V lost 0 bases to trimming and J lost 2 bases, with 8 bases between them. CDR3 sequence reads: CASSLDRTPGNTIYF. The CDR3 bases are TGTGCCAGCAGCTTAGACAGGACACCTGGAAACACCATATATTTT.

V and J are TRBV28 and TRBJ2-7, with D unresolved. Germline-derived CDR1 and CDR2 are MDHEN and SYDVKM. CDR3 length: 12 amino acids. Trimming shortened V by 5 bases and J by 2 bases, and 7 bases separated the two germline ends. The CDR3 DNA is TGTGCCAGCAGTCGGTGGGCCTACGAGCAGTACTTC. Encoded protein: CASSRWAYEQYF.

The chain is built from TRBV28 and TRBJ2-2, with D maybe TRBD1 (5 bases). Looked up from germline, CDR1 is MDHEN and CDR2 is SYDVKM. V shed 3 bases and J shed 1 base, with 12 bases lying between them. This CDR3 comprises 16 residues. CDR3 amino acids: CASSLLTALNTGELFF. For the CDR3, the DNA is TGTGCCAGCAGTTTGCTGACAGCGCTGAACACCGGGGAGCTGTTTTTT.

This clone has just one count. This rearrangement joins TRBV6-6 to TRBJ2-1, with 10 bases that match TRBD2. The CDR3 is 15 amino acids. CDR1 MNHNY and CDR2 SVGAGI come from the germline V gene (reference sequence). V trimming: 6 bases; J trimming: 8 bases; junction bases outside the gene matches: 10. CDR3 sequence: CASRTPLAGVDEQFF. For the CDR3, the DNA is TGTGCCAGCAGGACCCCCCTAGCGGGAGTTGATGAGCAGTTCTTC.